These 21 T cell receptor beta chains were sequenced from one sample in a study of OX40 agonist ivuxolimab in advanced cancers. Sequenced by immunoSEQ multiplex PCR; TCRdb stores in-frame clones only, minus some. The sample lists some 73,000 clones; around 89% were seen once. The sequenced sample was CD4+ or CD8+ T cells sorted from blood, obtained in a trial of the OX40 agonist ivuxolimab. These receptors all come from an adult with an advanced solid tumor such as melanoma, head and neck, liver or kidney cancer.

V is TRBV19 and J is TRBJ1-2; D unresolved. CDR3 length: 14 residues. Trimming removed 7 bases from V and 5 bases from J, with 17 bases in between. Germline CDR1 is LNHDA and CDR2 is SQIVND (reference sequence). CDR3 residues: CASIRERGVYGYTF. The CDR3 DNA is TGTGCCAGTATACGGGAGCGAGGAGTTTATGGCTACACCTTC.

This chain uses TRBV10-1 with TRBJ2-3; D is undetermined. V lost 3 bases and J 4 bases, leaving 14 bases between the germline ends. This CDR3 has 15 amino acids. Germline V gene sequence: CDR1 WNHNN, CDR2 SYGVQD (reference sequence). The CDR3 sequence is CASSDSKDRADTQYF. The CDR3 bases are TGCGCCAGCAGTGATAGTAAAGACCGGGCAGATACGCAGTATTTT.

This clone was counted once. DNA for the CDR3: TGTGCCAGCAGCTTAGTGCTCCGCGGGAAAGAGACCCAGTACTTC. Amino acid sequence: CASSLVLRGKETQYF. The chain employs TRBV7-9 and TRBJ2-5; D may be TRBD2 (6 bases). There are 15 residues in the CDR3. The germline V gene encodes CDR1 SEHNR and CDR2 FQNEAQ (reference sequence). V lost 1 base and J lost 3, with 12 bases in between.

The chain combines TRBV2 with TRBJ1-2, with 7 bases identical to TRBD1. Per the germline V gene, CDR1 is SNHLY and CDR2 is FYNNEI. After removal of 4 bases from V and 0 bases from J, the junction contained 5 bases not matched to a gene. The CDR3 has 15 amino acids. This CDR3 reads CASSVGQGANYGYTF. DNA for the CDR3: TGTGCCAGCAGTGTAGGGCAGGGGGCTAACTATGGCTACACCTTC.

The V and J genes are TRBV7-9 and TRBJ1-2; 7 positions match TRBD1. Germline V CDR1 and CDR2: SEHNR, FQNEAQ (reference sequence). V lost 3 bases, J lost 4 bases, and 5 bases stayed unmatched. The CDR3 runs to 14 residues. The chain's CDR3 is CASSFGTDSYGYTF. CDR3 nucleotide sequence: TGTGCCAGCAGCTTTGGGACAGACAGCTATGGCTACACCTTC.

CDR3 nucleotides: TGTGCCACCAGCAGAGATCTCTCTAGCGGGGTGGATACGCAGTATTTT. This gives the protein CATSRDLSSGVDTQYF. V is TRBV15 and J is TRBJ2-3; TRBD2 matches 9 bases. Germline V gene lookup returns CDR1 LNHNV and CDR2 YYDKDF (reference sequence). CDR3 length equals 16 residues. The V gene end was trimmed by 0 bases and the J gene end by 6 bases; junction bases not matched to a gene: 7.

The chain recombines TRBV28 with TRBJ2-7; D is undetermined. V lost 5 bases and J lost 4, with 15 bases in between. This CDR3 region has 14 residues. Germline V gives CDR1 MDHEN, CDR2 SYDVKM. CDR3 sequence (DNA): TGTGCCAGCAGTCCCAACGGACGAGGATACGAGCAGTACTTC. It specifies CASSPNGRGYEQYF.

A note on this clone: Other DNA sequences within the sample encode an identical CDR3. The chain has TRBV27 and TRBJ1-3; 8 positions match TRBD1. J was trimmed by 4 bases and V by 4 bases; bases with no gene match: 6. Germline CDR1 is MNHEY and CDR2 is SMNVEV (reference sequence). The CDR3 sequence is 15 residues long. CDR3 sequence: CASSSTGGSGNTIYF. CDR3 nucleotides: TGTGCCAGCAGTTCCACAGGGGGATCGGGAAACACCATATATTTT.

This clone has just a few counts. The V call is TRBV2, the J call TRBJ2-5; perhaps D is TRBD1 or TRBD2 (6 bases each). V lost 8 bases, J lost 5 bases, and 18 bases lay in between. The CDR3 sequence is 14 residues long. Germline V gene lookup returns CDR1 SNHLY and CDR2 FYNNEI. The CDR3 nucleotides are TGTGCCAGCGGGATGCGGGATAGGGGGGAGACCCAGTACTTC. It is translated as CASGMRDRGETQYF.

The CDR3 DNA follows: TGTGCCAGCAGCTATGCAGGGACAGGGGACCATCAGTACTTC. This codes for CASSYAGTGDHQYF. The rearrangement uses TRBV5-4 and TRBJ2-7; 10 bases are a match to TRBD1. This CDR3 has 14 amino acids. V dropped 3 bases and J dropped 10; count of bases not matched to a gene: 10. CDR1 is SGHNT and CDR2 is YYREEE in the germline V gene (reference sequence). The whole variable domain, remainder taken from reference TRBV5-4 and TRBJ2-7, is ETGVTQSPTHLIKTRGQQVTLRCSSQSGHNTVSWYQQALGQGPQFIFQYYREEENGRGNFPPRFSGLQFPNYSSELNVNALELDDSALYLCASSYAGTGDHQYFGPGTRLTVT.

Here the CDR3 DNA reads TGTGCCAGCAGTTTAGCGGGAGCCTCAAGCTCCTACAATGAGCAGTTCTTC. This sequence encodes CASSLAGASSSYNEQFF. V is TRBV28 and J is TRBJ2-1, with 7 bases matching TRBD2. Germline V gene lookup returns CDR1 MDHEN and CDR2 SYDVKM. This CDR3 spans 17 amino acids. V trimming: 2 bases; J trimming: 0 bases; junction bases outside the gene matches: 7.

This clone is a singleton in its sample. The chain has TRBV5-5 and TRBJ1-1; D call uncertain. Per the germline V gene, CDR1 is SGHKS and CDR2 is YYEKEE (reference sequence). The CDR3 has 12 residues. Trimming took 1 base from V and 11 from J, leaving 12 bases between them. CDR3 DNA: TGTGCCAGCAGCTTGCGTGGGATTGGGGCTTTCTTT. Translating gives CASSLRGIGAFF.

This sequence joins TRBV15 and TRBJ2-5; 9 bases fit TRBD1. Germline V gives CDR1 LNHNV, CDR2 YYDKDF (reference sequence). The CDR3 covers 16 residues. Germline trimming cut 2 bases from V and 0 bases from J; bases unmatched to any gene: 4. For the CDR3, the DNA is TGTGCCACCAGCAGAACCTGGGACAGGGACCAAGAGACCCAGTACTTC. This encodes CATSRTWDRDQETQYF.

The rearrangement uses TRBV19 and TRBJ2-7, with TRBD2 identical over 8 bases. Germline CDR1 and CDR2: LNHDA and SQIVND (reference sequence). V shed 7 bases and J 4 bases; nucleotides not matched to a gene: 6. This CDR3 is 13 amino acids long. The CDR3: CASKLSGSYEQYF. The CDR3 DNA reads TGTGCCAGTAAGTTAAGCGGGAGTTACGAGCAGTACTTC.

This chain uses TRBV5-6 with TRBJ1-4; 8 positions match TRBD1. The trim removed 3 bases at V and 6 bases at J, leaving 10 bases unmatched. The germline CDR1 and CDR2 sequences are SGHDT and YYEEEE. The CDR3 has 16 residues. CDR3 sequence (DNA): TGTGCCAGCAGCTCCACCAAGGGACAGGAAGATGAAAAACTGTTTTTT. Amino acids: CASSSTKGQEDEKLFF. The full variable domain, in which reference TRBV5-6 and TRBJ1-4 provide the parts outside the CDR3, is DAGVTQSPTHLIKTRGQQVTLRCSPKSGHDTVSWYQQALGQGPQFIFQYYEEEERQRGNFPDRFSGHQFPNYSSELNVNALLLGDSALYLCASSSTKGQEDEKLFFGSGTQLSVL.

The rearrangement links TRBV5-4 to TRBJ1-1; D unclear. The length of the CDR3 is 13 residues. CDR1 and CDR2 from the germline V gene are SGHNT and YYREEE (reference sequence). The V and J ends lost 0 bases and 1 base respectively, with 4 bases between them. The CDR3 bases are TGTGCCAGCAGCTTGGGTGGGAACACTGAAGCTTTCTTT. Translated, it gives CASSLGGNTEAFF.

The chain couples TRBV21-1 to TRBJ2-4; the DNA was not used to check the table's D call, TRBD2. TRBV21-1 is a listed pseudogene. The CDR3 covers 17 residues. The CDR3 coding sequence is TGTGCCAGCAGCAAAATGGGCCCGAGGGTTCCCAAAAACATTCAGTACTTC. It specifies CASSKMGPRVPKNIQYF.

J is TRBJ2-5 and V is TRBV7-9; 8 bases are shared with TRBD2. Germline CDR1 SEHNR, CDR2 FQNEAQ (reference sequence). This CDR3 comprises 15 residues. Trimming removed 5 bases from V and 1 base from J; junction bases left unmatched: 6. This CDR3 reads CASSPFTSGQETQYF. For the CDR3, the DNA is TGTGCCAGCAGCCCCTTTACTAGCGGCCAAGAGACCCAGTACTTC.

This clone was seen a few times. The chain uses TRBV28 and TRBJ1-3; no clear D gene. In germline, CDR1 is MDHEN, CDR2 SYDVKM. V was shortened by 6 bases and J by 0 bases, with 15 bases between the two germline ends. The CDR3 covers 16 residues. The DNA for the CDR3 is TGTGCCAGCAGCTCGGTCCCGGCTTTCTCTGGAAACACCATATATTTT. It yields the protein CASSSVPAFSGNTIYF. Full variable domain (missing parts from reference TRBV28 and TRBJ1-3): DVKVTQSSRYLVKRTGEKVFLECVQDMDHENMFWYRQDPGLGLRLIYFSYDVKMKEKGDIPEGYSVSREKKERFSLILESASTNQTSMYLCASSSVPAFSGNTIYFGEGSWLTVV.

This sequence joins TRBV14 and TRBJ2-5, with 7 bases lining up with TRBD2. The V gene's germline CDR1 is SGHDN and CDR2 FVKESK. The CDR3 has 15 residues. The V segment lost 5 bases and the J segment 5 bases; nucleotides outside the gene matches: 11. In DNA form, the CDR3 reads TGTGCCAGCAGCGTCCGGGCGGGAGTAGGGGAGACCCAGTACTTC. Its protein product is CASSVRAGVGETQYF.

CDR3 residues: CASSLLGGYNEQFF. CDR3 DNA: TGTGCCAGCAGCTTATTGGGGGGCTACAATGAGCAGTTCTTC. The V call is TRBV7-9, the J call TRBJ2-1; a possible D gene is TRBD2 (6 bases). Germline CDR1 reads SEHNR; CDR2 reads FQNEAQ (reference sequence). This CDR3 is built from 14 residues. Trimming cost V 2 bases and J 3 bases, with 8 bases left between them.